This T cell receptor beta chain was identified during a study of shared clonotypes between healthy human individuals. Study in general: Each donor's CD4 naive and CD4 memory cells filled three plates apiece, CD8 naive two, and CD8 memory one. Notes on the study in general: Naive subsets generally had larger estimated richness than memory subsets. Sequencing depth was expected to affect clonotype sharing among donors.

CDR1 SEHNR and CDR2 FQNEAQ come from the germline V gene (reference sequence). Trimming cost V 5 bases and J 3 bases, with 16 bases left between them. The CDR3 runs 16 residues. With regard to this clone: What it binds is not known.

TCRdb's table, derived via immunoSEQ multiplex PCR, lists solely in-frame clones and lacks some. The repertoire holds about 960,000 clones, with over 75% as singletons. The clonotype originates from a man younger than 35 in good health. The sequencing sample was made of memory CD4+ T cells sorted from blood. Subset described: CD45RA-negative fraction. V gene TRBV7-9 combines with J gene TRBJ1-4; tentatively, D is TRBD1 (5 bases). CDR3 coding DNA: TGTGCCAGCAGCCCCAGAATTAGGGGTTCTAATGAAAAACTGTTTTTT. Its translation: CASSPRIRGSNEKLFF.